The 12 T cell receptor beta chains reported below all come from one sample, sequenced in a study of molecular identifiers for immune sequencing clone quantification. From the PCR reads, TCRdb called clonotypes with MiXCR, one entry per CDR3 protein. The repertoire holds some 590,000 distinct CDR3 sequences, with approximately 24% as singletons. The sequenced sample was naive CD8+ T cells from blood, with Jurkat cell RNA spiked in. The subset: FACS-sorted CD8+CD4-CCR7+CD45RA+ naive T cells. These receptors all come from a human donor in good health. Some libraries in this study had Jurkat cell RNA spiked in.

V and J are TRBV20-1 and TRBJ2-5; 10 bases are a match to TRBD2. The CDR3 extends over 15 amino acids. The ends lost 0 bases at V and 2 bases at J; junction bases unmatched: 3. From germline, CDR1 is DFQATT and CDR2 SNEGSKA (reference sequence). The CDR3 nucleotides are TGCAGTGCTAGAGATAGAGCGGGGGGGCAAGAGACCCAGTACTTC. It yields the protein CSARDRAGGQETQYF.

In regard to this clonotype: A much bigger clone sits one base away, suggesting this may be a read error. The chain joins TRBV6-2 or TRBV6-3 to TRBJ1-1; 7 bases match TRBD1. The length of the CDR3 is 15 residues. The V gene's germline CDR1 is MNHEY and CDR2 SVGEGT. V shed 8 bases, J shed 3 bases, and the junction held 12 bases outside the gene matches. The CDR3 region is CASGLRTGYDTEAFF. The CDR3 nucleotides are TGTGCCAGCGGCTTGAGGACAGGCTATGACACTGAAGCTTTCTTT.

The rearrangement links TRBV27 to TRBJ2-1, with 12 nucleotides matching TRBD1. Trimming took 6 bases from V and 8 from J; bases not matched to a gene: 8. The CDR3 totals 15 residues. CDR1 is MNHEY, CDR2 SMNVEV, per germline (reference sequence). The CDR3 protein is CASSSGTGGFHEQFF. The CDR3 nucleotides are TGTGCCAGCAGCTCGGGGACAGGGGGCTTCCATGAGCAGTTCTTC.

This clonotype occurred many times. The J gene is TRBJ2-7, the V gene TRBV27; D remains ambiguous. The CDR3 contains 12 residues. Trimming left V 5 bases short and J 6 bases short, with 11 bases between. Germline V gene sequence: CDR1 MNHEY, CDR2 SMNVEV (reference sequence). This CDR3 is CASSPSGPEQYF. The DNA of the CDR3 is TGTGCCAGCAGTCCCTCCGGGCCCGAGCAGTACTTC.

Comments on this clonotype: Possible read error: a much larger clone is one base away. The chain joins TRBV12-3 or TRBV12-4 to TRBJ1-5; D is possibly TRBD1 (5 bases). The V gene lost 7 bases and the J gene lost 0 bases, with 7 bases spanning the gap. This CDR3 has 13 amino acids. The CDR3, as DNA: TGTGCCAGCAAAGACAGTAGCAATCAGCCCCAGCATTTT. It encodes CASKDSSNQPQHF.

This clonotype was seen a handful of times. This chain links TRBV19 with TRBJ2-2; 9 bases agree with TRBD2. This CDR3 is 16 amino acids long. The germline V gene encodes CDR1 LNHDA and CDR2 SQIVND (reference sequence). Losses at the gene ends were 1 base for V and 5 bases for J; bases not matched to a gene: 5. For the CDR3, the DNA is TGTGCCAGTAGTATAGGGATGGGACTAGCAACCGGGGAGCTGTTTTTT. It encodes CASSIGMGLATGELFF.

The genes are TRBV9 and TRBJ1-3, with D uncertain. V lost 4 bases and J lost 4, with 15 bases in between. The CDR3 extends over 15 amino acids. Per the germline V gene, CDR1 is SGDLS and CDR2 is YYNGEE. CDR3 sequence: CASSPNVRAGNTIYF. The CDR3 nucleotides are TGTGCCAGCAGCCCCAATGTAAGGGCAGGAAACACCATATATTTT.

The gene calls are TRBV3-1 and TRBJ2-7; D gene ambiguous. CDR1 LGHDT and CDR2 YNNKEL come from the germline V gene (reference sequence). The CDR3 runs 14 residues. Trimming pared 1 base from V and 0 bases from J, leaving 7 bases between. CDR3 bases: TGTGCCAGCAGCCAAGCCAGGACCTCCTACGAGCAGTACTTC. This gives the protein CASSQARTSYEQYF.

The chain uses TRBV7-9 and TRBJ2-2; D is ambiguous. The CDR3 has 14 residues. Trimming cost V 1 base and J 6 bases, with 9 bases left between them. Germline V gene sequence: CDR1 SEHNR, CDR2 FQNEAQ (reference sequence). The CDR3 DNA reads TGTGCCAGCAGCTTAGATAGGTCGCCCGGGGAGCTGTTTTTT. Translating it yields CASSLDRSPGELFF.

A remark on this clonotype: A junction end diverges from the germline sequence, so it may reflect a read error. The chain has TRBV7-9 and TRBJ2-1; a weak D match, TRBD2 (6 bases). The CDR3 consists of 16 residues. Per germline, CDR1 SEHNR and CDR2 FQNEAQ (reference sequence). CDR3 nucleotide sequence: TGTGCCACCAGCTTATCGGAGGGAGTGGCCTACAATGAGCAGTTCTTC. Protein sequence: CATSLSEGVAYNEQFF.

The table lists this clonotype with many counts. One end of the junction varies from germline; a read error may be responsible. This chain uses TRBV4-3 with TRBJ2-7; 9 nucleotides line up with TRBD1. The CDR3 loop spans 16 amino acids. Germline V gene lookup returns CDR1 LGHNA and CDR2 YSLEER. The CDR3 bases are TGTGCCAGCAGCCAAGATGTGGGACAGGGCACCTACGAGCAGTACTTC. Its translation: CASSQDVGQGTYEQYF.

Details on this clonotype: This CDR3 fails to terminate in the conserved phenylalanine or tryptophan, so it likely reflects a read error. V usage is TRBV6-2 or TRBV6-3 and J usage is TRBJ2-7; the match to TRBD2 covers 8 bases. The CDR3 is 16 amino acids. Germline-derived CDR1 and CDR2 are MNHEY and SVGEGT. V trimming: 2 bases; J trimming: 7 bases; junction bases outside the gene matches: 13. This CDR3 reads CASSYARAAGAGEQYS. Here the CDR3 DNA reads TGTGCCAGCAGTTACGCCCGGGCAGCGGGAGCAGGAGAGCAGTACTCC.